These T cell receptor beta chains were read from a single sample in a study of T cells in localized non-small cell lung cancer. Sequencing was performed with immunoSEQ multiplex PCR; in TCRdb, only in-frame clones are kept and a portion is missing. The table records 1,500 to 2,000 clones, 25% to 30% of them present only once. This sample comprised lung tumor tissue, obtained before any cancer treatment. The receptors shown here come from a woman aged 40-69 years with stage I lung adenocarcinoma. The CDR3 runs from the conserved cysteine through the conserved F or W. Fields, in order: D gene, clone size, J gene, V gene, CDR3 DNA, CDR3 protein. D genes are given only for firm matches. Clone size is shown for a subset of rows, as once, few, many or a class of expanded clone.

D gene: -
clone size: -
J gene: TRBJ1-1
V gene: TRBV19
CDR3 DNA: TGTGCCAGTAGTGGTAGAATCGGGGAAGCTTTCTTT
CDR3 protein: CASSGRIGEAFF

D gene: TRBD1
clone size: few
J gene: TRBJ1-2
V gene: TRBV18
CDR3 DNA: TGTGCCAGCTCCCCGACAGGGCGAGCTAACTATGGCTACACCTTC
CDR3 protein: CASSPTGRANYGYTF

D gene: TRBD2
clone size: medium-sized
J gene: TRBJ2-1
V gene: TRBV11-3
CDR3 DNA: TGTGCCAGCAGCTTAAGTGCGGGAGGGCCGAATGAGCAGTTCTTC
CDR3 protein: CASSLSAGGPNEQFF

D gene: -
clone size: few
J gene: TRBJ2-1
V gene: TRBV10-3
CDR3 DNA: TGTGCCATCAGCTCGAAGACAGGCGCCTACAATGAGCAGTTCTTC
CDR3 protein: CAISSKTGAYNEQFF

D gene: -
clone size: -
J gene: TRBJ1-3
V gene: TRBV18
CDR3 DNA: TGTGCCAGCTCACCTCTCAAGGGAAACACCATATATTTT
CDR3 protein: CASSPLKGNTIYF

D gene: -
clone size: -
J gene: TRBJ2-5
V gene: TRBV11-3
CDR3 DNA: TGTGCCAGCAGCTTAGGCGGTACAGGGAGGGAGACCCAGTACTTC
CDR3 protein: CASSLGGTGRETQYF

D gene: TRBD1
clone size: -
J gene: TRBJ1-2
V gene: TRBV5-1
CDR3 DNA: TGCGCCAGCAGCTTGGGGACAGGGGAAAACTATGGCTACACCTTC
CDR3 protein: CASSLGTGENYGYTF

D gene: -
clone size: few
J gene: TRBJ2-7
V gene: TRBV30
CDR3 DNA: TGTGCCTGGAGTGTTAAGGGACATAACATGCCCGGTGTATCTTTGGGAGAGCAGTACTTC
CDR3 protein: CAWSVKGHNMPGVSLGEQYF

D gene: TRBD2
clone size: many
J gene: TRBJ2-7
V gene: TRBV11-3
CDR3 DNA: TGTGCCAGCAGCGTGGACCAGCGGGGGCTCTCCTACGAGCAGTACTTC
CDR3 protein: CASSVDQRGLSYEQYF

D gene: -
clone size: few
J gene: TRBJ2-3
V gene: TRBV19
CDR3 DNA: TGTGCCTCAGCAAAGGGCAGGGGCACAGATACGCAGTATTTT
CDR3 protein: CASAKGRGTDTQYF

D gene: -
clone size: large
J gene: TRBJ2-7
V gene: TRBV15
CDR3 DNA: TGTGCCACCAGCAGAGTAGGGACGGGGACCTACGAGCAGTACTTC
CDR3 protein: CATSRVGTGTYEQYF

D gene: -
clone size: -
J gene: TRBJ2-2
V gene: TRBV11-3
CDR3 DNA: TGTGCCAGCAGCTTAGTATCCGCGAACACCGGGGAGCTGTTTTTT
CDR3 protein: CASSLVSANTGELFF

D gene: -
clone size: -
J gene: TRBJ2-7
V gene: TRBV14
CDR3 DNA: TGTGCCAGCAGCCATTACGACCGTCTCTACGAGCAGTACTTC
CDR3 protein: CASSHYDRLYEQYF

D gene: -
clone size: -
J gene: TRBJ2-2
V gene: TRBV19
CDR3 DNA: TGTGCCAGTAGTATCGGGGTCAACGGGGAGCTGTTTTTT
CDR3 protein: CASSIGVNGELFF

D gene: -
clone size: -
J gene: TRBJ1-1
V gene: TRBV6-8
CDR3 DNA: TGTGCCAGCAGTTACAACCGACAGCAAATGAACACTGAAGCTTTCTTT
CDR3 protein: CASSYNRQQMNTEAFF

D gene: -
clone size: -
J gene: TRBJ2-1
V gene: TRBV18
CDR3 DNA: TGTGCCAGCTCAGTGGGCGTGTACAATGAGCAGTTCTTC
CDR3 protein: CASSVGVYNEQFF

D gene: TRBD1
clone size: -
J gene: TRBJ1-6
V gene: TRBV11-3
CDR3 DNA: TGTGCCAGCAGCTTAGGACAGGGCTTCTATAATTCACCCCTCCACTTT
CDR3 protein: CASSLGQGFYNSPLHF

D gene: TRBD2
clone size: large
J gene: TRBJ2-7
V gene: TRBV11-3
CDR3 DNA: TGTGCCAGCAGCTCATCCGGGACTAGCGGGGGCCGTTCCTACGAGCAGTACTTC
CDR3 protein: CASSSSGTSGGRSYEQYF

D gene: -
clone size: -
J gene: TRBJ2-7
V gene: TRBV19
CDR3 DNA: TGTGCCAGTAGTATCCCCAGAGGGACCGAGCAGTACTTC
CDR3 protein: CASSIPRGTEQYF

D gene: -
clone size: few
J gene: TRBJ1-1
V gene: TRBV19
CDR3 DNA: TGTGCCAGTAGACAAGGGACTCCCGTTGATACTGAAGCTTTCTTT
CDR3 protein: CASRQGTPVDTEAFF

D gene: -
clone size: -
J gene: TRBJ2-3
V gene: TRBV7-6
CDR3 DNA: TGTGCCAGCAGCTTATCAGGGAGTCCTAGCACAGATACGCAGTATTTT
CDR3 protein: CASSLSGSPSTDTQYF

D gene: -
clone size: -
J gene: TRBJ2-1
V gene: TRBV6-8
CDR3 DNA: TGTGCCAGCAAGGCGGGAAGATACAATGAGCAGTTCTTC
CDR3 protein: CASKAGRYNEQFF

D gene: TRBD1
clone size: -
J gene: TRBJ1-5
V gene: TRBV19
CDR3 DNA: TGTGCCAGTAGTCCGGGACAGTCAATAGGTCAGCCCCAGCATTTT
CDR3 protein: CASSPGQSIGQPQHF

D gene: TRBD1
clone size: medium-sized
J gene: TRBJ2-5
V gene: TRBV28
CDR3 DNA: TGTGCCAGCAGTTCCACTCGGGACAGCAAGCGGACCCAGTACTTC
CDR3 protein: CASSSTRDSKRTQYF

D gene: -
clone size: -
J gene: TRBJ2-1
V gene: TRBV11-3
CDR3 DNA: TGTGCCAGCAGCTCCAACCCGGCTAGTGGGAATGAGCAGTTCTTC
CDR3 protein: CASSSNPASGNEQFF

D gene: -
clone size: -
J gene: TRBJ1-1
V gene: TRBV9
CDR3 DNA: TGTGCCAGCAGTTCTTTCCCGAACACTGAAGCTTTCTTT
CDR3 protein: CASSSFPNTEAFF

D gene: TRBD2
clone size: -
J gene: TRBJ2-1
V gene: TRBV11-3
CDR3 DNA: TGTGCCAGCAGCCTTAGCGGGCCGTACCGCTCCTACAATGAGCAGTTCTTC
CDR3 protein: CASSLSGPYRSYNEQFF

D gene: TRBD2
clone size: -
J gene: TRBJ2-5
V gene: TRBV11-3
CDR3 DNA: TGTGCCAGCAGCTTGCGGGAGGGCCAAGAGACCCAGTACTTC
CDR3 protein: CASSLREGQETQYF